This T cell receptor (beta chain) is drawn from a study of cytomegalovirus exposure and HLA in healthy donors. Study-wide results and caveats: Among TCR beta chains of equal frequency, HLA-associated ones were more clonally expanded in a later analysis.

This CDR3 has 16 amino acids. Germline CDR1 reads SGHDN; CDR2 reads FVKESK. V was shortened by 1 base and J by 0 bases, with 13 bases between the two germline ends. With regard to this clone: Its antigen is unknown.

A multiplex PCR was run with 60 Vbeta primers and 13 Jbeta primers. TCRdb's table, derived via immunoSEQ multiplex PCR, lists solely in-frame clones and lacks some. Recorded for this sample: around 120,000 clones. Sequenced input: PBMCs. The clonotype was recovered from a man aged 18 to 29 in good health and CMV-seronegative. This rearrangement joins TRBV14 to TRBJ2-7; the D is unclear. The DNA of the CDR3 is TGTGCCAGCAGCCAAGGCATAAACAGTCGCTCCTACGAGCAGTACTTC. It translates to CASSQGINSRSYEQYF.